The source of this T cell receptor beta chain is a study of cytotoxic CD8 clonotypes in ibrutinib-treated CLL. Note on this clone: Its antigen is not identified.

Whole-study results and caveats: Baseline clonality, higher than in age-matched healthy donors, tracked circulating CD8+ T-cell counts. Public clonotypes, an uncommon group, contracted or remained stable on treatment.

V shed 1 base and J shed 3 bases, with 10 bases lying between them. Germline CDR1 reads SGHNT; CDR2 reads YYREEE (reference sequence). CDR3 length: 14 residues. Sequenced by immunoSEQ multiplex PCR; TCRdb stores in-frame clones only, minus some. This sample has just over 200,000 clones, with 79% found just once. Source: PBMCs, taken after 12 months of ibrutinib treatment. The genes are TRBV5-4 and TRBJ1-1; D remains unclear. This clonotype originated in a human donor with chronic lymphocytic leukemia. CDR3 bases: TGTGCCAGCAGCTTGTGGGGATGGGACACTGAAGCTTTCTTT. Amino acids: CASSLWGWDTEAFF.